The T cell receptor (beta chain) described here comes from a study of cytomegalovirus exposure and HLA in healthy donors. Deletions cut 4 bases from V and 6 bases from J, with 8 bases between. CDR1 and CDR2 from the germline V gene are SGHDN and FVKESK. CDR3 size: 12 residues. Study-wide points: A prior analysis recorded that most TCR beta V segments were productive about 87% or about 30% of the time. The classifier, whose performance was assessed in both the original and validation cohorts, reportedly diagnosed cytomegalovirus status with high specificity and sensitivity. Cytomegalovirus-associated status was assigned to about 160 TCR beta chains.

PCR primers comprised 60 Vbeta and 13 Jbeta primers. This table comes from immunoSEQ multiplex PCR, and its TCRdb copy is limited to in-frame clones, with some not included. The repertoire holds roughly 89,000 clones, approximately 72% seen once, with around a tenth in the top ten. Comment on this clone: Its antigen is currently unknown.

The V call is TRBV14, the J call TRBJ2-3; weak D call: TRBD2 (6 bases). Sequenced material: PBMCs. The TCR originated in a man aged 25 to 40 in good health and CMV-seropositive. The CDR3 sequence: CASSPSADTQYF. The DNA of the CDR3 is TGTGCCAGCAGCCCTAGCGCGGATACGCAGTATTTT.